These 26 T cell receptor beta chains originate from one sample sequenced in a study of T cell changes during pregnancy in multiple sclerosis. TCRdb's table, derived via immunoSEQ multiplex PCR, lists solely in-frame clones and lacks some. The sample carries 25,000 to 30,000 clones, approximately 91% recorded once. The material was CD4+ T cells from peripheral blood mononuclear cells, obtained in the first trimester of pregnancy. The receptors were sampled from a female donor in good health, enrolled as a control in a pregnancy study.

The chain employs TRBV4-2 and TRBJ2-7; TRBD2 matches 7 bases. Trimming removed 2 bases from V and 2 bases from J; junction bases left unmatched: 18. Germline CDR1 reads LGHNA; CDR2 reads YNFKEQ. The CDR3 sequence is 19 residues long. The CDR3 region is CASSQQLAGSTGGTYEQYF. The CDR3 coding sequence is TGTGCCAGCAGCCAACAACTAGCCGGGTCAACCGGGGGGACCTACGAGCAGTACTTC.

This chain links TRBV19 with TRBJ2-6; weak D call: TRBD1 (6 bases). The V gene lost 9 bases and the J gene lost 0 bases, with 18 bases spanning the gap. This CDR3 spans 17 amino acids. Germline values: CDR1 LNHDA, CDR2 SQIVND (reference sequence). CDR3 nucleotides: TGTGCCAGCGGATACAGGGACGGAGGCTCTGGGGCCAACGTCCTGACTTTC. Its translation is CASGYRDGGSGANVLTF. Full variable domain (missing parts from reference TRBV19 and TRBJ2-6): DGGITQSPKYLFRKEGQNVTLSCEQNLNHDAMYWYRQDPGQGLRLIYYSQIVNDFQKGDIAEGYSVSREKKESFPLTVTSAQKNPTAFYLCASGYRDGGSGANVLTFGAGSRLTVL.

The chain combines TRBV6-5 with TRBJ2-6; 7 positions match TRBD2. The junction had 1 base not matched to a gene; V was cut back by 5 bases and J by 0 bases. Germline assignment: CDR1 MNHEY and CDR2 SVGAGI. The CDR3 is 15 amino acids. This CDR3 is CASSAGVSGANVLTF. CDR3 DNA sequence: TGTGCCAGCAGTGCGGGGGTCTCTGGGGCCAACGTCCTGACTTTC.

The chain carries TRBV11-3 and TRBJ2-7; 9 bases match TRBD1. CDR1 SGHNT and CDR2 YENEEA come from the germline V gene. Trimming at V came to 5 bases and at J to 4 bases, leaving 3 bases not matched to a gene. The CDR3 totals 13 residues. The CDR3: CASSIDRGYEQYF. The CDR3 DNA sequence: TGTGCCAGCAGCATTGACAGGGGGTACGAGCAGTACTTC.

The chain joins TRBV5-1 to TRBJ1-6; maybe TRBD1 (6 bases). V gave up 5 bases and J gave up 7 bases, with 19 bases separating them. Germline values: CDR1 SGHRS, CDR2 YFSETQ. The length of the CDR3 is 16 residues. CDR3: CASRPAGGTGNSPLHF. Written as DNA, the CDR3 is TGCGCCAGCAGACCGGCGGGGGGTACAGGGAATTCACCCCTCCACTTT.

The chain recombines TRBV7-3 with TRBJ2-3, with 8 bases lining up with TRBD2. CDR3 size: 15 residues. CDR1 is SGHTA, CDR2 FQGTGA, per germline. V dropped 4 bases and J dropped 4; count of bases not matched to a gene: 7. The CDR3 DNA reads TGTGCCAGCAGCTCAGGGACTAGTGAATCAGATACGCAGTATTTT. It codes for CASSSGTSESDTQYF.

This chain uses TRBV7-8 with TRBJ1-5; 7 nucleotides align to TRBD1. Germline-derived CDR1 and CDR2 are SGHVS and FQNEAQ. The J segment lost 5 bases and the V segment lost 3 bases, leaving 1 base of the junction unmatched. This CDR3 region has 13 residues. CDR3 sequence reads: CASSFQGDQPQHF. The CDR3 nucleotides are TGTGCCAGCAGCTTCCAGGGGGATCAGCCCCAGCATTTT.

The V and J genes are TRBV10-3 and TRBJ2-7; D is unclear. The CDR3 is 16 amino acids. Germline CDR1 ENHRY, CDR2 SYGVKD. Between the trimmed V and J ends, which lost 2 bases and 0 bases, there was a span of 14 bases. CDR3 residues: CAISEGFEVASYEQYF. CDR3 DNA: TGTGCCATCAGTGAGGGTTTCGAGGTAGCCTCCTACGAGCAGTACTTC.

V is TRBV15 and J is TRBJ2-5, with unresolved D. V shed 3 bases and J shed 8 bases, with 7 bases lying between them. The CDR3 runs 11 residues. CDR1 LNHNV and CDR2 YYDKDF come from the germline V gene (reference sequence). In nucleotides, the CDR3 is TGTGCCACCAGCAGTCAGGTCACCCAGTACTTC. It is translated as CATSSQVTQYF.

The chain carries TRBV7-3 and TRBJ2-3; 7 nucleotides match TRBD1. This CDR3 is 15 amino acids long. V was clipped by 5 bases and J by 3 bases; unmatched bases: 8. Germline CDR1 reads SGHTA; CDR2 reads FQGTGA. The CDR3, as DNA: TGTGCCAGCAGCATCAACCCGGGACAGACAGATACGCAGTATTTT. It codes for CASSINPGQTDTQYF.

This clone has more than one count but fewer than ten. This rearrangement joins TRBV7-2 to TRBJ1-5, with TRBD1 identical over 8 bases. The CDR3 runs 15 residues. V gave up 5 bases and J gave up 6 bases; unmatched junction bases: 9. Germline V gene lookup returns CDR1 SGHTA and CDR2 FQGNSA. The CDR3 region has the DNA TGTGCCAGCAGCCCTTATACAGGGGGTCCTCAGCCCCAGCATTTT. Its protein is CASSPYTGGPQPQHF. Full variable domain (remainder filled in from reference TRBV7-2 and TRBJ1-5): GAGVSQSPSNKVTEKGKDVELRCDPISGHTALYWYRQSLGQGLEFLIYFQGNSAPDKSGLPSDRFSAERTGGSVSTLTIQRTQQEDSAVYLCASSPYTGGPQPQHFGDGTRLSIL.

This chain uses TRBV19 with TRBJ2-6; D is unclear. The V gene's germline CDR1 is LNHDA and CDR2 SQIVND (reference sequence). Trimming took 6 bases from V and 2 from J, leaving 8 bases between them. The CDR3 spans 14 residues. CDR3 region: CASSSLAGANVLTF. In DNA, the CDR3 is TGTGCCAGTAGCAGTTTGGCTGGGGCCAACGTCCTGACTTTC.

This sequence joins TRBV5-4 and TRBJ1-6; no clear D. CDR1 is SGHNT and CDR2 is YYREEE in the germline V gene (reference sequence). The CDR3 loop spans 15 amino acids. V lost 0 bases and J lost 8, with 12 bases in between. The CDR3 region has the DNA TGTGCCAGCAGCTTGGCGGAGGGATTTGATTCACCCCTCCACTTT. Its protein product is CASSLAEGFDSPLHF.

The V and J genes are TRBV25-1 and TRBJ2-5; D is unresolved. The germline V gene has CDR1 MGHDK and CDR2 SYGVNS. There are 14 residues in the CDR3. Trimming stripped 2 bases from V and 0 bases from J, with 7 bases between. The CDR3 bases are TGTGCCAGCAGTGAACGAGGTCACCAAGAGACCCAGTACTTC. Its translation is CASSERGHQETQYF. Using reference TRBV25-1 and TRBJ2-5 for the parts outside the CDR3, the full variable domain is EADIYQTPRYLVIGTGKKITLECSQTMGHDKMYWYQQDPGMELHLIHYSYGVNSTEKGDLSSESTVSRIRTEHFPLTLESARPSHTSQYLCASSERGHQETQYFGPGTRLLVL.

V usage is TRBV5-1 and J usage is TRBJ1-2, with TRBD1 identical over 8 bases. J gave up 7 bases and V 6 bases, and 11 bases lay outside the gene matches. Germline CDR1 and CDR2: SGHRS and YFSETQ. CDR3 size: 14 residues. CDR3 loop: CASTYGGQELGYTF. The CDR3 DNA reads TGCGCCAGCACCTATGGGGGACAGGAACTTGGCTACACCTTC.

The chain couples TRBV18 to TRBJ2-1; TRBD2 agrees at 10 bases. Trimming took 4 bases from V and 5 from J; bases not matched to a gene: 8. This CDR3 has 16 amino acids. CDR1 KGHSH and CDR2 LQKENI come from the germline V gene. This chain's CDR3 is CASSLRPLAGDNEQFF. CDR3 sequence (DNA): TGTGCCAGCTCACTCCGCCCGCTAGCGGGGGACAATGAGCAGTTCTTC. The full variable domain, completed using reference TRBV18 and TRBJ2-1, is NAGVMQNPRHLVRRRGQEARLRCSPMKGHSHVYWYRQLPEEGLKFMVYLQKENIIDESGMPKERFSAEFPKEGPSILRIQQVVRGDSAAYFCASSLRPLAGDNEQFFGPGTRLTVL.

The chain recombines TRBV19 with TRBJ1-2, with 8 bases aligning to TRBD1. Germline V gene data show CDR1 as LNHDA and CDR2 as SQIVND (reference sequence). The ends lost 3 bases at V and 2 bases at J; junction bases unmatched: 2. CDR3 size: 14 residues. Written as DNA, the CDR3 is TGTGCCAGTAGTATTCAGGGGGCGAACTATGGCTACACCTTC. It encodes CASSIQGANYGYTF.

This CDR3 is CASSAGGYEQYF. Here the CDR3 DNA reads TGTGCCAGCAGCGCCGGAGGGTACGAGCAGTACTTC. The chain uses TRBV9 and TRBJ2-7; possibly TRBD2 for D (6 bases). Trimming removed 3 bases at V and 4 bases at J, with 8 bases between. The CDR3 is 12 amino acids. Per the germline V gene, CDR1 is SGDLS and CDR2 is YYNGEE.

This chain connects TRBV7-8 to TRBJ2-1; D possibly corresponds to TRBD1 (6 bases). CDR1 is SGHVS and CDR2 is FQNEAQ in the germline V gene. The CDR3 loop spans 14 amino acids. Trimming took off 3 bases at V and 5 bases at J, with 11 bases between the two ends. As DNA, the CDR3 is TGTGCCAGCAGCTTGGGGGCCGGGAACAATGAGCAGTTCTTC. It translates to CASSLGAGNNEQFF.

The table lists this clone with a count of one. V is TRBV5-6 and J is TRBJ2-5; no clear D. Germline assignment: CDR1 SGHDT and CDR2 YYEEEE. Trimming removed 0 bases from V and 4 bases from J, with 10 bases in between. The CDR3 is made up of 14 amino acids. In nucleotides, the CDR3 is TGTGCCAGCAGCTTGGGGCGGAGTGGAGAGACCCAGTACTTC. It encodes CASSLGRSGETQYF.

The chain joins TRBV9 to TRBJ1-3, with a weak D call TRBD1 (6 bases). Per the germline V gene, CDR1 is SGDLS and CDR2 is YYNGEE. CDR3 length: 16 residues. Trimming pared 1 base from V and 0 bases from J, leaving 11 bases between. CDR3 DNA sequence: TGTGCCAGCAGCGTAAACACAGGGCTCTCTGGAAACACCATATATTTT. It encodes CASSVNTGLSGNTIYF.

Note on this clone: Germline and junction disagree at one end, which may indicate a read error. The V call is TRBV14, the J call TRBJ2-5, with D perhaps TRBD2 (5 bases). The CDR3 runs to 16 residues. Germline lookup yields CDR1 SGHDN and CDR2 FVKESK. The CDR3 DNA reads as TGTGCCAGCAGCCGCTGGTCGGGGTCAGGTTATCAGACTCAGTACTTC. It encodes CASSRWSGSGYQTQYF.

The chain links TRBV28 to TRBJ1-1, with 9 bases fitting TRBD1. The germline V gene has CDR1 MDHEN and CDR2 SYDVKM. With 6 bases clipped from V and 1 base from J, the junction kept 9 bases outside the gene matches. The CDR3 loop spans 16 amino acids. CDR3 amino acids: CASSTRQGGTNTEAFF. The CDR3 coding sequence is TGTGCCAGCAGCACCCGACAGGGGGGAACGAACACTGAAGCTTTCTTT. The whole variable domain, filled in from reference TRBV28 and TRBJ1-1, reads DVKVTQSSRYLVKRTGEKVFLECVQDMDHENMFWYRQDPGLGLRLIYFSYDVKMKEKGDIPEGYSVSREKKERFSLILESASTNQTSMYLCASSTRQGGTNTEAFFGQGTRLTVV.

This chain uses TRBV18 with TRBJ1-5; D call uncertain. The CDR3 consists of 14 residues. Looked up from germline, CDR1 is KGHSH and CDR2 is LQKENI. V was clipped by 1 base and J by 8 bases, with 12 bases between them. The CDR3 loop is CASSPRGLPEPQHF. In DNA, the CDR3 is TGTGCCAGCTCACCACGTGGACTCCCCGAGCCCCAGCATTTT.

The chain has TRBV5-1 and TRBJ2-3; D might be TRBD2 (5 bases). The CDR3 has 13 amino acids. V was shortened by 5 bases and J by 2 bases, with 9 bases between the two germline ends. The germline V gene has CDR1 SGHRS and CDR2 YFSETQ. The CDR3 DNA sequence: TGCGCCAGCAGTGAGAGGGACACAGATACGCAGTATTTT. As protein: CASSERDTDTQYF.

The chain is built from TRBV28 and TRBJ2-7, with unresolved D. Looked up from germline, CDR1 is MDHEN and CDR2 is SYDVKM. This CDR3 contains 12 residues. Trimming shortened V by 4 bases and J by 2 bases, and 6 bases separated the two germline ends. CDR3 region: CASSSLPYEQYF. CDR3 nucleotides: TGTGCCAGCAGTTCCCTACCCTACGAGCAGTACTTC.